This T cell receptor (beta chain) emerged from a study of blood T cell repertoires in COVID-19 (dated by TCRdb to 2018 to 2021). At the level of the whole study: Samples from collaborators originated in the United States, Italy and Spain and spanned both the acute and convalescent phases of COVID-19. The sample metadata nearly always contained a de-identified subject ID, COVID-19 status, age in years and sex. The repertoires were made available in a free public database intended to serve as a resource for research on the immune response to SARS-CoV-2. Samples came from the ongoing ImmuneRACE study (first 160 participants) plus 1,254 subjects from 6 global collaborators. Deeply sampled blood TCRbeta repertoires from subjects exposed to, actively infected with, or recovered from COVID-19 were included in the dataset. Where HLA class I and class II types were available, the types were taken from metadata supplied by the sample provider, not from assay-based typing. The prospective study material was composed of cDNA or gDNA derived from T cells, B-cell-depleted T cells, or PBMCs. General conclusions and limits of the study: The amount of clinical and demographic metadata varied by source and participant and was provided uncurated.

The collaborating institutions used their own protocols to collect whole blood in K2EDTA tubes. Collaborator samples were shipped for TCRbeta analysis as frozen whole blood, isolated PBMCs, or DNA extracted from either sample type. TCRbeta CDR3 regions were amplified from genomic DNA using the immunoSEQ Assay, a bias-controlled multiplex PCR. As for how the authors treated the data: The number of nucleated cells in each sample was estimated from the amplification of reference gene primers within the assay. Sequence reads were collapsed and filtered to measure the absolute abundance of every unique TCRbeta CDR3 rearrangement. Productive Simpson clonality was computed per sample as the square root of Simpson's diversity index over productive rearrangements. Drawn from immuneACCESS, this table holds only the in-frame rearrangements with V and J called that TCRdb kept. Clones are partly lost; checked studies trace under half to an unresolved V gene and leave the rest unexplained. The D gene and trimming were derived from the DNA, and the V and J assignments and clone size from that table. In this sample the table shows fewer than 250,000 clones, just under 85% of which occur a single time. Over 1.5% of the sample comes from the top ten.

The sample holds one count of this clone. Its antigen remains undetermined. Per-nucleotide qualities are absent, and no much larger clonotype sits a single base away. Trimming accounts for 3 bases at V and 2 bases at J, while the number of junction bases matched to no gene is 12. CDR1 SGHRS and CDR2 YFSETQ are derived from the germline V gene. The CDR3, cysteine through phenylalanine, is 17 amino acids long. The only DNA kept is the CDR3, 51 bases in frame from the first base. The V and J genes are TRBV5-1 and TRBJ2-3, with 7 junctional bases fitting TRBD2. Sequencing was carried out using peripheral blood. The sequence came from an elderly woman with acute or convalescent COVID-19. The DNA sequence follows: TGCGCCAGCAGCTGGGGCACCCAGCGGGGTGCCACAGATACGCAGTATTTT. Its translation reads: CASSWGTQRGATDTQYF.